This TCR beta chain was captured by sequencing in a study of PD-L1 blockade in urothelial cancer (dated by TCRdb to 2016 to 2017). The study in broad terms: All patients started therapy in about 2014 and received atezolizumab 1,200 mg intravenously every 3 weeks. About 90% of the roughly 30 patients were identified as males with urothelial cancer of bladder origin, and a prior smoking history was reported by 18 of 29 patients. In the same patients, whole exome sequencing and RNA sequencing of pretreatment tumors were performed in addition to TCR sequencing. Pretreatment tumor samples and matched peripheral blood, collected serially before and after atezolizumab treatment, underwent TCR sequencing. Durable clinical benefit was defined as progression-free survival longer than 6 months, and TCR features were also tested against progression-free and overall survival. Blood samples were analyzed at two time points: 3 weeks after treatment start (second dose) and 6 weeks after treatment start. Patients had an ECOG performance status of 0 or 1 and had received between 0 and 3 prior chemotherapy regimens. Durable clinical benefit was achieved by nine patients but not by the remaining 20. Pretreatment blood TCR-seq was available for around 29 patients, at least one posttreatment blood collection was obtained for about 24 patients, and tumor TCR-seq was available for about 24 patients. Blood samples gave median yields of roughly 150,000 T cells and approximately 80,000 unique TCRs, along with a median clonality of around 0.08. Somatic, immune and clinical correlates of response to PD-L1 blockade with atezolizumab in urothelial cancer were the focus of an exploratory multi-omic analysis. General study outcomes and caveats: Because of the small sample size (n ≈ 27) and the many exploratory analyses performed, the results are intended to be regarded as hypothesis-generating. A pretreatment peripheral blood TCR clonality below the median was linked to improved progression-free and overall survival. Greater expansion of tumor-associated TCR clones in peripheral blood 3 weeks after the start of treatment was observed in patients with durable benefit (n of about 24, p = 0.022).

A total of around 30 patients with locally advanced or metastatic urothelial carcinoma, treated at Memorial Sloan Kettering on a trial protocol, made up the cohort. Peripheral blood mononuclear cells were collected pretreatment and during treatment, at between 1 and 8 total time points per patient. The Qiagen DNeasy Blood extraction kit was used to purify genomic DNA from total PBMCs and tumor samples. PBMCs were collected pretreatment and during treatment, and were isolated and stored as previously described. As concerns this clone: The antigen it binds to is not known. No base quality values were provided; no much bigger clone lies one nucleotide off.

The CDR3 starts with the cysteine, ends with the phenylalanine, and has 18 residues. The read is trimmed to its CDR3 DNA, 54 bases read in frame from base 1. CDR1 and CDR2 (LNHDA, SQIVND) derive from the germline V gene (reference sequence). The germline ends are 27 bases apart after V is trimmed by 7 bases and J by 3 bases. Each PCR received spiked-in synthetic TCR analog templates so that absolute template abundance could be estimated from read counts. The immunoSEQ assay used bias-controlled V and J gene primers to amplify TCRbeta CDR3 regions from genomic DNA. Sequencing of rearranged TCRbeta segments was performed at approximately 20X coverage. The source study handled its data this way. Sequencing errors were corrected by clustering, and CDR3s were annotated against IMGT so that V, D and J genes could be assigned. Downstream analyses used only productive TCRbeta rearrangements and left out out-of-frame or stop-codon sequences. Clonality was computed as one minus Shannon entropy normalized by the log of the number of unique productive sequences. Clones differing between time points or between blood and tumor were identified using Fisher's exact test with Benjamini-Hochberg correction, with an adjusted p below 0.01 applied as the threshold. This is the immuneACCESS table as TCRdb keeps it, with only in-frame sequences that have V and J called. A part of the clones is gone; compared with another copy, unresolved V genes explain less than half, and the rest is unexplained. V and J calls and clone size follow that table, whereas D and trimming were derived from the DNA. Counted in this sample were around 100,000 clones; approximately 85% of them appeared once. The leading ten clones occupy about 2.6% of the sample.

The chain couples TRBV19 to TRBJ1-1, with a tentative D gene TRBD1 over 5 matching bases. The specimen comprised PBMCs, sampled around atezolizumab (anti-PD-L1) treatment. The receptor comes from a man aged 50 to 60 with urothelial cancer. The bases read TGTGCCAGTATTGGGGGGGACGCTGAACCCAGATGGGACACTGAAGCTTTCTTT. Its product reads: CASIGGDAEPRWDTEAFF.